This TCR beta chain was recorded in a study of cytomegalovirus exposure and HLA in healthy donors. Whole-study findings and limits: The study designated 150 or so TCR beta chains cytomegalovirus-associated.

The PCR used 60 Vbeta and 13 Jbeta primers. TCRdb's copy holds only in-frame clones and misses some; the assay was immunoSEQ multiplex PCR. The sample lists 150,000 to 200,000 clones, over 65% occurring once. Points on this clone: Its antigen is unknown.

Germline CDR1 and CDR2: SQVTM and ANQGSEA. CDR3 length: 13 amino acids. V lost 4 bases, J lost 7 bases, and 4 bases stayed unmatched. The sequence came from a man aged 18-30 years in good health and CMV-seropositive. Sequencing was carried out using PBMCs. The J gene is TRBJ2-1, the V gene TRBV29-1, with 10 positions matching TRBD2. The DNA of the CDR3 is TGCAGCGTTGCAATAGCGGGGGGAAATGAGCAGTTCTTC. Translated: CSVAIAGGNEQFF.